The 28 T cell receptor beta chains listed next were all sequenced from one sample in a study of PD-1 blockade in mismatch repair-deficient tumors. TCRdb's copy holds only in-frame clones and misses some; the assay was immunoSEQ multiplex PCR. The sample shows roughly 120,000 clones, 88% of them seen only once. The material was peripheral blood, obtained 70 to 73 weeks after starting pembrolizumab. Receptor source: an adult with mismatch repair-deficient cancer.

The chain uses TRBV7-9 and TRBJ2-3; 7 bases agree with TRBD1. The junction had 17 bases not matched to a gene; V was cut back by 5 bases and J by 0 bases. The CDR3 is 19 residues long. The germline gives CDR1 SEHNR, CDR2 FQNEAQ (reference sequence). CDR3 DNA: TGTGCCAGCAGCGACACAGACAGGGCCCTTTATCTTAGCACAGATACGCAGTATTTT. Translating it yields CASSDTDRALYLSTDTQYF.

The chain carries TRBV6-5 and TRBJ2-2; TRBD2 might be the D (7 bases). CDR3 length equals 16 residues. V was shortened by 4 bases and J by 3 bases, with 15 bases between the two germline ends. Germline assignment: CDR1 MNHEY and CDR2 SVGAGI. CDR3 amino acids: CASSWGGYTYTGELFF. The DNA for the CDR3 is TGTGCCAGCAGTTGGGGGGGCTACACTTACACCGGGGAGCTGTTTTTT.

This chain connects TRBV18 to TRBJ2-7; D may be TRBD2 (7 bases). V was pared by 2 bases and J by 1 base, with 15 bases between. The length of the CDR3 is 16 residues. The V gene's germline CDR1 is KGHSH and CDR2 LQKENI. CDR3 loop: CASSPSSRGRSYEQYF. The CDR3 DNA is TGTGCCAGCTCACCATCCTCGCGGGGGCGATCCTACGAGCAGTACTTC.

The CDR3 region has the DNA TGTGCCAGCAGCTTAACTGTCCGGGAACACCAAGCTCGGAACTTATCCCACACAGATACGCAGTATTTT. It specifies CASSLTVREHQARNLSHTDTQYF. The gene calls are TRBV7-3 and TRBJ2-3, with a possible D match to TRBD2 (5 bases). CDR1 and CDR2 (germline): SGHTA, FQGTGA. This CDR3 comprises 23 residues. Between the trimmed V and J ends, which lost 0 bases and 2 bases, there was a span of 33 bases.

CDR3 in amino acids: CASRRGGISTDTQYF. CDR3 DNA sequence: TGTGCCAGCCGCAGGGGAGGGATAAGCACAGATACGCAGTATTTT. This rearrangement joins TRBV4-2 to TRBJ2-3; tentatively, D is TRBD2 (7 bases). V lost 8 bases, J lost 0 bases, and 15 bases lay in between. This CDR3 is built from 15 residues. Germline V gene sequence: CDR1 LGHNA, CDR2 YNFKEQ.

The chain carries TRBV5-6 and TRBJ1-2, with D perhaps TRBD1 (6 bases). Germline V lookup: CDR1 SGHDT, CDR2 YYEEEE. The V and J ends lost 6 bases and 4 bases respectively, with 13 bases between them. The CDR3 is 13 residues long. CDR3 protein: CASTNRAPYGYTF. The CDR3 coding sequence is TGTGCCAGCACAAACAGGGCCCCCTATGGCTACACCTTC.

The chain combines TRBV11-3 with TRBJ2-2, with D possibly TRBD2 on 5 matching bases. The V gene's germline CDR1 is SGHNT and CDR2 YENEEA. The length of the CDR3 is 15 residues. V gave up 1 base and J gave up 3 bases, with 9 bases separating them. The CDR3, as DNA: TGTGCCAGCAGCTTAGGCGGGCGCGACACCGGGGAGCTGTTTTTT. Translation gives CASSLGGRDTGELFF.

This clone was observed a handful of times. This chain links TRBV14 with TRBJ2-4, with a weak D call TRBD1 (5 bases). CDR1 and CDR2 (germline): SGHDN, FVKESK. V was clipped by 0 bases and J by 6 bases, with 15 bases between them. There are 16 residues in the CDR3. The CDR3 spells CASSQDPGRELNIQYF. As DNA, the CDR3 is TGTGCCAGCAGCCAAGATCCGGGCAGGGAATTAAACATTCAGTACTTC.

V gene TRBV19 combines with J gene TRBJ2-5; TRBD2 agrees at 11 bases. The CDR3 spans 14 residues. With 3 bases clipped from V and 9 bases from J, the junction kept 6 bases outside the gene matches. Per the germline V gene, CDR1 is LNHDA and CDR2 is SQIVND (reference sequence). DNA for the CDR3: TGTGCCAGTAGTATGTCGGGTAGCGGGAGGGCCCAGTACTTC. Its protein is CASSMSGSGRAQYF.

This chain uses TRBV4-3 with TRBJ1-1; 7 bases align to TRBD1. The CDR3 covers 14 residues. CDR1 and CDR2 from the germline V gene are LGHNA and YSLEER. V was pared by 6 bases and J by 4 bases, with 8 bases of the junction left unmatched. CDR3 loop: CASRPRQGSTEAFF. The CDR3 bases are TGCGCCAGCAGGCCTAGACAGGGAAGCACTGAAGCTTTCTTT.

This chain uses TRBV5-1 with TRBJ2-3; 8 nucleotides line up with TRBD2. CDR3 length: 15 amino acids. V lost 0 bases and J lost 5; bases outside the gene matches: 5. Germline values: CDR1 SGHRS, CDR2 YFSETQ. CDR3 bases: TGCGCCAGCAGCTTGGGGGGACTAGTGGGAGATACGCAGTATTTT. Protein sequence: CASSLGGLVGDTQYF.

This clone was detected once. The CDR3 DNA reads TGTGCCAGCAGTGGACCGGCTAACACTGAAGCTTTCTTT. This gives the protein CASSGPANTEAFF. The V call is TRBV25-1, the J call TRBJ1-1; no reliable D call. V was cut by 4 bases and J by 2 bases, with 8 bases left in between. The CDR3 sequence is 13 residues long. CDR1 and CDR2 from the germline V gene are MGHDK and SYGVNS.

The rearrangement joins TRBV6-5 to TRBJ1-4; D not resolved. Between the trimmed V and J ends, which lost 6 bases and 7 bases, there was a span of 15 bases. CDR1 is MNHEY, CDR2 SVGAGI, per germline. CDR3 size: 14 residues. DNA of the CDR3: TGTGCCAGCAGACGGGGTACCCTTACTGAAAAACTGTTTTTT. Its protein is CASRRGTLTEKLFF.

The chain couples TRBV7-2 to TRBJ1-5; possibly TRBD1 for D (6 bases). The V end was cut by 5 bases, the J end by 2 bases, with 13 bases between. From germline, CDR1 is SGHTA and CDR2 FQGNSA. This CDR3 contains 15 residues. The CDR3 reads CASSNTGFGNQPQHF. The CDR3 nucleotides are TGTGCCAGCAGCAATACAGGGTTTGGCAATCAGCCCCAGCATTTT.

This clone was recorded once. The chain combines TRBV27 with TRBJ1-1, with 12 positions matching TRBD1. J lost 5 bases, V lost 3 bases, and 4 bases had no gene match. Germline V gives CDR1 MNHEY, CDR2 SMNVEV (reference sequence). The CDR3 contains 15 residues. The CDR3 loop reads CASSFRDRGPTEAFF. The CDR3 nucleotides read TGTGCCAGCAGTTTCCGGGACAGGGGGCCGACTGAAGCTTTCTTT.

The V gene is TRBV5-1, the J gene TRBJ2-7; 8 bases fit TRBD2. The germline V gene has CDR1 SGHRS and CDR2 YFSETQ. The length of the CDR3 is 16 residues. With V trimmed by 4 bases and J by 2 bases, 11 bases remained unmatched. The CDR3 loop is CASSPPAGGGPYEQYF. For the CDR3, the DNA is TGCGCCAGCAGCCCTCCTGCGGGCGGGGGGCCCTACGAGCAGTACTTC.

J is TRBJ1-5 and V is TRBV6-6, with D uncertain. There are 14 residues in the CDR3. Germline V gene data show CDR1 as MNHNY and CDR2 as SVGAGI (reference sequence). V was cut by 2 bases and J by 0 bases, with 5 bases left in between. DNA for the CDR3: TGTGCCAGCAGTTACAGTTATAGCAATCAGCCCCAGCATTTT. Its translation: CASSYSYSNQPQHF.

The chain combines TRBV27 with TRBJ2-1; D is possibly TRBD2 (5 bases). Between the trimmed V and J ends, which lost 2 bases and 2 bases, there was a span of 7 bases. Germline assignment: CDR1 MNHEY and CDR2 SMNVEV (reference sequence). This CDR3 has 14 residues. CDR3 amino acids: CASSLAGTYNEQFF. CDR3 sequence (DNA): TGTGCCAGCAGTTTAGCGGGTACCTACAATGAGCAGTTCTTC.

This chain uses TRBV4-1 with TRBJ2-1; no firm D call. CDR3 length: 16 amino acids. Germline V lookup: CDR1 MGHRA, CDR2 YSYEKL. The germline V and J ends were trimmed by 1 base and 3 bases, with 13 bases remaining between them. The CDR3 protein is CASSQGGIRFYNEQFF. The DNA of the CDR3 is TGCGCCAGCAGCCAAGGGGGAATAAGGTTCTACAATGAGCAGTTCTTC.

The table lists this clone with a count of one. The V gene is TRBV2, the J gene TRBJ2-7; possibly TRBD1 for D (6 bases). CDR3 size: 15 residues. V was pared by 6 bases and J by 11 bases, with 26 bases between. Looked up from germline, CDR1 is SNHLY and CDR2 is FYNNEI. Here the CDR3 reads CASRDFPGHPYWEYF. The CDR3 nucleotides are TGTGCCAGCAGGGATTTCCCGGGACACCCTTATTGGGAGTACTTC.

CDR3: CASSVPLGGYTF. The CDR3 DNA reads TGTGCCAGCAGCGTTCCGTTGGGGGGCTACACCTTC. The gene calls are TRBV7-9 and TRBJ1-2; D remains ambiguous. The germline CDR1 and CDR2 sequences are SEHNR and FQNEAQ (reference sequence). V was cut by 5 bases and J by 8 bases, with 12 bases left in between. CDR3 length: 12 residues.

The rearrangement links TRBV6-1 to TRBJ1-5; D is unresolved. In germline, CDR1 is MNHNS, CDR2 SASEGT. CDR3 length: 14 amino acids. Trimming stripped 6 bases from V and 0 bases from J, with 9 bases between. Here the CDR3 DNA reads TGTGCCAGCAGGGGGATCGATAGCAATCAGCCCCAGCATTTT. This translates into CASRGIDSNQPQHF.

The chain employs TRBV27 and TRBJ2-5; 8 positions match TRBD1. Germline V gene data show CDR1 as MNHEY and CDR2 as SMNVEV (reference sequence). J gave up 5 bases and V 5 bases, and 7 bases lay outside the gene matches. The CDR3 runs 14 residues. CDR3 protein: CASSTDRVRETQYF. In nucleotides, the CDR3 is TGTGCCAGCAGTACGGACAGGGTTCGGGAGACCCAGTACTTC.

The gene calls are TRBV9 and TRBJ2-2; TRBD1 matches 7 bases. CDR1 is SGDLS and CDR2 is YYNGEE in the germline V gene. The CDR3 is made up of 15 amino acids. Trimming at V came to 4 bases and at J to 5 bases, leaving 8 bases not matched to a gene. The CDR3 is CASSRQGEITGELFF. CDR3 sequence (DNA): TGTGCCAGCAGCCGACAGGGAGAAATTACCGGGGAGCTGTTTTTT.

The CDR3 DNA reads as TGTGCCAGTAGTAGGACAGGGGGCACAGATACGCAGTATTTT. Translating gives CASSRTGGTDTQYF. The chain uses TRBV19 and TRBJ2-3; 9 nucleotides align to TRBD1. The CDR3 has 14 amino acids. V was pared by 4 bases and J by 1 base, with 0 bases of the junction left unmatched. The germline gives CDR1 LNHDA, CDR2 SQIVND (reference sequence).

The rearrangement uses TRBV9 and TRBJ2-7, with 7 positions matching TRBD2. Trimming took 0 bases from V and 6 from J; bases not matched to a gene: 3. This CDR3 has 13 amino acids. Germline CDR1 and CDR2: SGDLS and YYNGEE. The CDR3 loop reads CASSVGLASEQYF. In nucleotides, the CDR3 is TGTGCCAGCAGCGTAGGACTAGCTTCCGAGCAGTACTTC.

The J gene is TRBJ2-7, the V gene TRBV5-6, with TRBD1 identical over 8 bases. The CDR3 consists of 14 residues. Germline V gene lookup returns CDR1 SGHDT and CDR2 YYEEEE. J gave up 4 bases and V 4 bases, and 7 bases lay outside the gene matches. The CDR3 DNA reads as TGTGCCAGCAGCGTGGACAGGGCCATTTACGAGCAGTACTTC. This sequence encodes CASSVDRAIYEQYF.

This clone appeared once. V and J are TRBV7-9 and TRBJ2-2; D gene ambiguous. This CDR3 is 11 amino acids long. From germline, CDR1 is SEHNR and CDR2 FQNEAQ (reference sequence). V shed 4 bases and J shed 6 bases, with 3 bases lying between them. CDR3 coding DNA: TGTGCCAGCAGCTCCTCCGGGGAGCTGTTTTTT. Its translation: CASSSSGELFF.